The 10 T cell receptor beta chains below come from one sample, sequenced in a study of blood T cell repertoires in COVID-19. TCRdb's table, derived via immunoSEQ multiplex PCR, lists solely in-frame clones and lacks some. Of about 160,000 clones listed, 60% to 85% are singletons. The material sequenced was peripheral blood. These receptor sequences come from a man aged 60 to 69 with acute or convalescent COVID-19.

The chain recombines TRBV15 with TRBJ2-2; 7 positions match TRBD1. Unmatched junction bases numbered 12, after V lost 10 bases and J lost 7 bases. CDR1 is LNHNV and CDR2 is YYDKDF in the germline V gene (reference sequence). The CDR3 sequence is 14 residues long. The chain's CDR3 is CAIRPGQPGGELFF. The CDR3, as DNA: TGTGCCATCCGCCCGGGACAGCCGGGCGGGGAGCTGTTTTTT.

The J gene is TRBJ1-2, the V gene TRBV29-1; D is uncertain. Trimming cost V 8 bases and J 8 bases, with 21 bases left between them. The CDR3 runs 13 residues. Per germline, CDR1 SQVTM and CDR2 ANQGSEA. CDR3 DNA: TGCAGCACGACGAAGGCCTCGCGAGGCGGCTACACCTTC. Amino acid sequence: CSTTKASRGGYTF.

The chain carries TRBV18 and TRBJ2-1; D might be TRBD2 (6 bases). CDR1 is KGHSH, CDR2 LQKENI, per germline. CDR3 length: 16 residues. V was cut by 3 bases and J by 0 bases, with 12 bases left in between. The CDR3 DNA reads TGTGCCAGCTCACCCCCAAGGACTATCTCCTACAATGAGCAGTTCTTC. As protein: CASSPPRTISYNEQFF.

The chain is built from TRBV9 and TRBJ1-1; 9 nucleotides line up with TRBD1. Germline CDR1 is SGDLS and CDR2 is YYNGEE. The length of the CDR3 is 17 residues. V shed 4 bases and J 0 bases; nucleotides not matched to a gene: 10. CDR3 sequence reads: CASSLRTGDGMNTEAFF. The CDR3 bases are TGTGCCAGCAGCCTGCGGACAGGGGACGGGATGAACACTGAAGCTTTCTTT.

This clone occurred many times. V is TRBV29-1 and J is TRBJ2-1; D perhaps matches TRBD2 (7 bases). Trimming shortened V by 7 bases and J by 6 bases, and 16 bases separated the two germline ends. This CDR3 is built from 13 residues. Germline loops: CDR1 SQVTM, CDR2 ANQGSEA. In DNA, the CDR3 is TGCAGCGCTGAGGGGGGGGCTCGCAATGAGCAGTTCTTC. Residues: CSAEGGARNEQFF.

This rearrangement joins TRBV4-3 to TRBJ2-7, with D perhaps matching TRBD1 (6 bases). Germline-derived CDR1 and CDR2 are LGHNA and YSLEER. V lost 0 bases, J lost 1 base, and 10 bases lay in between. This CDR3 has 15 amino acids. CDR3 amino acids: CASSQDWDTSYEQYF. CDR3 nucleotide sequence: TGCGCCAGCAGCCAAGACTGGGACACGTCCTACGAGCAGTACTTC.

V usage is TRBV7-2 and J usage is TRBJ2-7, with 9 bases lining up with TRBD1. Trimming at V came to 3 bases and at J to 2 bases, leaving 2 bases not matched to a gene. Germline CDR1 is SGHTA and CDR2 is FQGNSA. The CDR3 sequence is 14 residues long. Here the CDR3 DNA reads TGTGCCAGCAGCTTCTACAGGGGGCCCTACGAGCAGTACTTC. This translates into CASSFYRGPYEQYF.

V usage is TRBV29-1 and J usage is TRBJ1-1; D unresolved. The V end lost 0 bases, the J end lost 1 base, and 18 bases lay between the germline ends. Germline assignment: CDR1 SQVTM and CDR2 ANQGSEA. This CDR3 contains 17 residues. In nucleotides, the CDR3 is TGCAGCGTTGAAGAAGGCGGATTTTCGGGGAGGAACACTGAAGCTTTCTTT. Encoded protein: CSVEEGGFSGRNTEAFF.

This sequence joins TRBV10-3 and TRBJ1-1; TRBD1 might be the D (6 bases). Looked up from germline, CDR1 is ENHRY and CDR2 is SYGVKD. The ends were cut back, 4 bases at V and 2 bases at J, with 11 bases in the middle. The CDR3 runs to 14 residues. The CDR3 DNA reads TGTGCCATCAGTGGATCAGGGGCCAACACTGAAGCTTTCTTT. Encoded protein: CAISGSGANTEAFF.

This chain uses TRBV4-1 with TRBJ2-5; 10 bases align to TRBD1. The CDR3 contains 13 residues. With V trimmed by 2 bases and J by 9 bases, 3 bases remained unmatched. Germline values: CDR1 MGHRA, CDR2 YSYEKL. CDR3 bases: TGCGCCAGCAGCCAACAGGACAGGGGGGCCCAGTACTTC. Translating gives CASSQQDRGAQYF.